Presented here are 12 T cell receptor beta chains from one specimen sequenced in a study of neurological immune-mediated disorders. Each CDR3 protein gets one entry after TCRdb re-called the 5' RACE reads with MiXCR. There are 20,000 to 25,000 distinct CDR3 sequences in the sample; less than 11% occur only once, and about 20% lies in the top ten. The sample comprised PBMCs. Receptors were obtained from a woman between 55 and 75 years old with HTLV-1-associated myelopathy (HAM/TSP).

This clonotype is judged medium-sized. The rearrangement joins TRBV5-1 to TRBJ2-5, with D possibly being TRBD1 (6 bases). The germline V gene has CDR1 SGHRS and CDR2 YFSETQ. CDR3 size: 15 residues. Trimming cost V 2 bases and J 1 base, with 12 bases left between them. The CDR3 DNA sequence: TGCGCCAGCAGCTTTCTGGGGACACCCCAAGAGACCCAGTACTTC. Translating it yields CASSFLGTPQETQYF.

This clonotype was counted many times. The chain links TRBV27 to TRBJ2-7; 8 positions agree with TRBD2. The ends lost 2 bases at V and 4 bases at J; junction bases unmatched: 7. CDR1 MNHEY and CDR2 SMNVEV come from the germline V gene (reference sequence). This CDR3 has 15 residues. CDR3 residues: CASSLISGGAYEQYF. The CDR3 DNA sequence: TGTGCCAGCAGTTTAATTTCCGGGGGGGCTTACGAGCAGTACTTC.

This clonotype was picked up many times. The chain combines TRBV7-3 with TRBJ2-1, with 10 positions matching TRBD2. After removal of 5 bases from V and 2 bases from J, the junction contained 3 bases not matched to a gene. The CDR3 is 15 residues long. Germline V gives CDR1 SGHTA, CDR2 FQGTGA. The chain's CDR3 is CASSALAGAYNEQFF. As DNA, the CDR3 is TGTGCCAGCAGCGCCCTAGCGGGGGCCTACAATGAGCAGTTCTTC.

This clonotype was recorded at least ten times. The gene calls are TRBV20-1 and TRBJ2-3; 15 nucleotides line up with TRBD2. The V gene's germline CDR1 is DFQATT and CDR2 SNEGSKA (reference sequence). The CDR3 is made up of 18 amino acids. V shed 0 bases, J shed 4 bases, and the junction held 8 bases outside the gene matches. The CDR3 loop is CSARDSGLAGGRADTQYF. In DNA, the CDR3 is TGCAGTGCTAGAGATTCCGGACTAGCGGGGGGGCGGGCAGATACGCAGTATTTT.

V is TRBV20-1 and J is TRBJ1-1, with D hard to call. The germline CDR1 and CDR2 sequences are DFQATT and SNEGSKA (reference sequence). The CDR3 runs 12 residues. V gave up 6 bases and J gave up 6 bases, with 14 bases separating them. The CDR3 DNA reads TGCAGTGCACCTATACAAGCTGCTGAAGCTTTCTTT. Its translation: CSAPIQAAEAFF.

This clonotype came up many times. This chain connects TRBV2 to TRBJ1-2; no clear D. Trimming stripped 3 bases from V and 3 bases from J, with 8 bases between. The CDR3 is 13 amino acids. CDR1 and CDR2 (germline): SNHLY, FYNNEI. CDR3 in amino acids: CASSEPGDYGYTF. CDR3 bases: TGTGCCAGCAGTGAGCCAGGAGACTATGGCTACACCTTC.

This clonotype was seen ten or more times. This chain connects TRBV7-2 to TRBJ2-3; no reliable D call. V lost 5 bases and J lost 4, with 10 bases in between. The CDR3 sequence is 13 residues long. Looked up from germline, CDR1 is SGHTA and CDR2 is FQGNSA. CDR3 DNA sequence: TGTGCCAGCAGCGCAACGGTATCAGATACGCAGTATTTT. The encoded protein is CASSATVSDTQYF. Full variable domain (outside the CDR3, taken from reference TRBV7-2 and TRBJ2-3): GAGVSQSPSNKVTEKGKDVELRCDPISGHTALYWYRQSLGQGLEFLIYFQGNSAPDKSGLPSDRFSAERTGGSVSTLTIQRTQQEDSAVYLCASSATVSDTQYFGPGTRLTVL.

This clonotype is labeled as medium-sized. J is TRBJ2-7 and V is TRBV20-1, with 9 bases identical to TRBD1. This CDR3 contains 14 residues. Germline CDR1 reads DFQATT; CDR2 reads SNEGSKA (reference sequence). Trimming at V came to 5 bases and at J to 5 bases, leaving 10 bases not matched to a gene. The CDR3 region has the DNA TGCAGTGCTCAGACCGGGACAGGGTCCCACGAGCAGTACTTC. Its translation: CSAQTGTGSHEQYF.

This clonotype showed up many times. CDR3 loop: CATSRGRGTGTENIQYF. The CDR3 nucleotides read TGTGCCACCAGCAGAGGCAGGGGAACCGGGACAGAAAACATTCAGTACTTC. This sequence joins TRBV15 and TRBJ2-4; TRBD1 agrees at 7 bases. The CDR3 is made up of 17 amino acids. Germline CDR1 LNHNV, CDR2 YYDKDF (reference sequence). V shed 1 base, J shed 5 bases, and the junction held 11 bases outside the gene matches.

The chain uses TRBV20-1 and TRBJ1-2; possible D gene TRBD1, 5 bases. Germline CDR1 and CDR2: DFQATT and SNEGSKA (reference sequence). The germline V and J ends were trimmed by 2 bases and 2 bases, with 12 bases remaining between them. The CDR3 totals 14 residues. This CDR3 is CSARRRDVNYGYTF. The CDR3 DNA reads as TGCAGTGCTAGACGCAGGGACGTAAACTATGGCTACACCTTC.

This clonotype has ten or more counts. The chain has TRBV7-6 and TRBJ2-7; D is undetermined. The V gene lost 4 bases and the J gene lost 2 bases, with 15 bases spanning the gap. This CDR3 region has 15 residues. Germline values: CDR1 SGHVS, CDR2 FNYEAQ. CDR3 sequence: CASSSGFGVPYEQYF. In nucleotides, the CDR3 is TGTGCCAGCAGCTCTGGGTTTGGAGTACCCTACGAGCAGTACTTC. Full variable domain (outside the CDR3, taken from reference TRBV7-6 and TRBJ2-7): GAGVSQSPRYKVTKRGQDVALRCDPISGHVSLYWYRQALGQGPEFLTYFNYEAQQDKSGLPNDRFSAERPEGSISTLTIQRTEQRDSAMYRCASSSGFGVPYEQYFGPGTRLTVT.

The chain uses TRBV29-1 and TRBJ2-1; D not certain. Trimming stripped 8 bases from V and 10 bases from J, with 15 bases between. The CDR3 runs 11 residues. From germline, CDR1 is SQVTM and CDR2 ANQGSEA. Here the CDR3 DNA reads TGCAGCTCAAAAATAGTGGGAGAGCAGTTCTTC. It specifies CSSKIVGEQFF.